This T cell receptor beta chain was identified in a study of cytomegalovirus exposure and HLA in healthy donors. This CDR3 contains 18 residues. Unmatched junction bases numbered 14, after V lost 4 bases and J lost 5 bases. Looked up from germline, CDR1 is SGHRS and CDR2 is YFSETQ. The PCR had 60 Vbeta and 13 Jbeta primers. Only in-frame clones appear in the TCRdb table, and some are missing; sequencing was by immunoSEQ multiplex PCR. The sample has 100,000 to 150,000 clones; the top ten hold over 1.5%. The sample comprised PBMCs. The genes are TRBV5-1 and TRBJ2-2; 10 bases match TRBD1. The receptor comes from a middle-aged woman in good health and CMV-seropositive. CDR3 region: CASSHRDRGILVTGELFF. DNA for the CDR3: TGCGCCAGCAGCCACCGGGACAGGGGTATCCTCGTGACCGGGGAGCTGTTTTTT.